Below are 17 T cell receptor beta chains sequenced from a single sample in a study of blood T cell repertoires in COVID-19. Profiling relied on immunoSEQ multiplex PCR, and the TCRdb table lists in-frame clones only, not all of them. The sample includes a few hundred thousand clones, 75% to 85% of them seen just once. Sequenced sample: peripheral blood. These receptors were taken from a woman in her 70s with COVID-19, enrolled during active disease.

This chain uses TRBV18 with TRBJ2-3; 9 nucleotides align to TRBD2. The CDR3 has 14 amino acids. CDR1 KGHSH and CDR2 LQKENI come from the germline V gene. V was pared by 6 bases and J by 5 bases, with 6 bases of the junction left unmatched. CDR3 region: CASSLSGRIDTQYF. CDR3 nucleotide sequence: TGTGCCAGCTCCCTTAGCGGGAGAATAGATACGCAGTATTTT. The whole variable domain, remainder taken from reference TRBV18 and TRBJ2-3, is NAGVMQNPRHLVRRRGQEARLRCSPMKGHSHVYWYRQLPEEGLKFMVYLQKENIIDESGMPKERFSAEFPKEGPSILRIQQVVRGDSAAYFCASSLSGRIDTQYFGPGTRLTVL.

V and J are TRBV19 and TRBJ1-4, with a possible D match to TRBD1 (5 bases). V was pared by 5 bases and J by 7 bases, with 14 bases between. The CDR3 runs 14 residues. Germline loops: CDR1 LNHDA, CDR2 SQIVND (reference sequence). The CDR3 DNA reads as TGTGCCAGTAGTGCAGGACACCCCTTTGAAAAACTGTTTTTT. Protein sequence: CASSAGHPFEKLFF.

The chain uses TRBV19 and TRBJ1-6; D might be TRBD1 (6 bases). The V gene's germline CDR1 is LNHDA and CDR2 SQIVND (reference sequence). CDR3 length: 14 amino acids. The V and J ends lost 4 bases and 10 bases respectively, with 14 bases between them. CDR3 in DNA: TGTGCCAGTAGTAGTCAACAGGGTCGGTCACCCCTCCACTTT. It encodes CASSSQQGRSPLHF.

The V call is TRBV5-1, the J call TRBJ1-1, with D maybe TRBD1 (6 bases). Trimming removed 0 bases at V and 3 bases at J, with 9 bases between. This CDR3 is built from 14 residues. Germline V lookup: CDR1 SGHRS, CDR2 YFSETQ. CDR3 sequence reads: CASSLGQGYTEAFF. CDR3 coding DNA: TGCGCCAGCAGCTTGGGGCAGGGGTACACTGAAGCTTTCTTT.

This chain joins TRBV27 and TRBJ2-1; 9 bases are shared with TRBD2. There are 15 residues in the CDR3. V gave up 4 bases and J gave up 6 bases; unmatched junction bases: 7. Germline V gene sequence: CDR1 MNHEY, CDR2 SMNVEV (reference sequence). The CDR3 protein is CASSSSSGVPNEQFF. The CDR3 nucleotides are TGTGCCAGCAGTTCCTCTAGCGGGGTTCCCAATGAGCAGTTCTTC.

The chain has TRBV7-6 and TRBJ1-3; D possibly corresponds to TRBD1 (6 bases). Between the trimmed V and J ends, which lost 0 bases and 1 base, there was a span of 10 bases. Germline lookup yields CDR1 SGHVS and CDR2 FNYEAQ. The CDR3 length is 16 residues. In DNA form, the CDR3 reads TGTGCCAGCAGCTTAGCGTCAGGGGTTTCTGGAAACACCATATATTTT. Translated: CASSLASGVSGNTIYF.

The rearrangement joins TRBV7-8 to TRBJ2-5; TRBD2 aligns across 7 bases. V lost 4 bases to trimming and J lost 6 bases; unmatched junction nucleotides: 8. This CDR3 is built from 14 residues. CDR1 and CDR2 (germline): SGHVS, FQNEAQ. The CDR3 DNA sequence: TGTGCCAGCAGCTATGGACTAGAGGGAAAGACCCAGTACTTC. Translating it yields CASSYGLEGKTQYF. Full variable domain (missing parts from reference TRBV7-8 and TRBJ2-5): GAGVSQSPRYKVAKRGQDVALRCDPISGHVSLFWYQQALGQGPEFLTYFQNEAQLDKSGLPSDRFFAERPEGSVSTLKIQRTQQEDSAVYLCASSYGLEGKTQYFGPGTRLLVL.

The chain has TRBV7-9 and TRBJ2-7; 8 positions agree with TRBD2. The CDR3 runs to 18 residues. J lost 0 bases, V lost 0 bases, and 10 bases had no gene match. Germline lookup yields CDR1 SEHNR and CDR2 FQNEAQ (reference sequence). CDR3 nucleotide sequence: TGTGCCAGCAGCTTAGCCTTTCAACCGGGACTAGTCTCCTACGAGCAGTACTTC. This sequence encodes CASSLAFQPGLVSYEQYF.

A word on this clone: Compared with germline, one end of the junction differs, possibly owing to a read error. The rearrangement joins TRBV10-3 to TRBJ1-6, with D possibly TRBD1 on 5 matching bases. Germline loops: CDR1 ENHRY, CDR2 SYGVKD. There are 16 residues in the CDR3. CDR3 loop: CAISLGRDSFNSPLHF. For the CDR3, the DNA is TGTGCCATCAGTCTTGGACGGGACTCCTTTAATTCACCCCTCCACTTT.

V usage is TRBV10-3 and J usage is TRBJ2-1; 10 bases are a match to TRBD1. The CDR3 runs to 14 residues. The germline gives CDR1 ENHRY, CDR2 SYGVKD. V was clipped by 7 bases and J by 2 bases; unmatched bases: 2. CDR3 residues: CAINGQGAYNEQFF. Written as DNA, the CDR3 is TGTGCCATCAATGGACAGGGGGCCTACAATGAGCAGTTCTTC.

The CDR3 sequence: CASSNGGANQPQHF. DNA of the CDR3: TGTGCCAGCTCTAACGGAGGGGCTAATCAGCCCCAGCATTTT. The chain uses TRBV2 and TRBJ1-5; tentative D call: TRBD1 (5 bases). This CDR3 comprises 14 residues. Germline CDR1 reads SNHLY; CDR2 reads FYNNEI. Trimming took 8 bases from V and 4 from J, leaving 15 bases between them. Together with reference TRBV2 and TRBJ1-5, the CDR3 gives the full variable domain: EPEVTQTPSHQVTQMGQEVILRCVPISNHLYFYWYRQILGQKVEFLVSFYNNEISEKSEIFDDQFSVERPDGSNFTLKIRSTKLEDSAMYFCASSNGGANQPQHFGDGTRLSIL.

The chain has TRBV3-1 (or the pseudogene TRBV3-2) and TRBJ1-5; D might be TRBD1 (5 bases). This CDR3 region has 15 residues. Germline V CDR1 and CDR2: LGHDT, YNNKEL (reference sequence). Deletions cut 1 base from V and 7 bases from J, with 14 bases between. CDR3: CASSQVSGGSQPQHF. Written as DNA, the CDR3 is TGTGCCAGCAGCCAAGTCTCCGGGGGGAGCCAGCCCCAGCATTTT.

This chain links TRBV4-2 with TRBJ2-2; 9 bases align to TRBD2. The CDR3 consists of 19 residues. V was clipped by 5 bases and J by 6 bases; unmatched bases: 19. Germline lookup yields CDR1 LGHNA and CDR2 YNFKEQ. The CDR3 nucleotides read TGTGCCAGCAGCTCAATAATGGGGGCGGGAGGGCTTAGTCCCGGGGAGCTGTTTTTT. Translating it yields CASSSIMGAGGLSPGELFF.

Worth noting for this clone: An end of the junction does not agree with germline; a read error may underlie this. The chain couples TRBV7-7 to TRBJ1-1; D gene ambiguous. This CDR3 comprises 13 residues. Germline assignment: CDR1 SSHAT and CDR2 FNYEAQ (reference sequence). CDR3 region: CASSLDMNTEAFF. CDR3 bases: TGTGCTAGCAGCCTCGACATGAACACTGAAGCTTTCTTT.

This clone has just a few counts. This rearrangement joins TRBV15 to TRBJ2-2; 8 positions match TRBD2. CDR1 is LNHNV and CDR2 is YYDKDF in the germline V gene (reference sequence). The V and J ends lost 4 bases and 9 bases, in that order; junction bases with no gene match: 7. The CDR3 runs 14 residues. CDR3 loop: CATSTIGRGRELFF. Here the CDR3 DNA reads TGTGCCACCAGCACAATCGGGAGGGGAAGGGAGCTGTTTTTT.

The rearrangement joins TRBV12-5 to TRBJ2-7; 10 positions match TRBD2. The CDR3 is 17 residues long. V dropped 1 base and J dropped 0; count of bases not matched to a gene: 6. Germline V gives CDR1 LGHNT, CDR2 FRNRAP. CDR3 nucleotides: TGTGCTAGTGGTTTGGCACTAGCGGGGTTGAGCTCCTACGAGCAGTACTTC. This gives the protein CASGLALAGLSSYEQYF.

The J gene is TRBJ1-1, the V gene TRBV18; a weak D match, TRBD1 (5 bases). Germline CDR1 is KGHSH and CDR2 is LQKENI. Trimming took off 8 bases at V and 2 bases at J, with 12 bases between the two ends. The CDR3 length is 13 residues. The CDR3 protein is CASSDSVNTEAFF. CDR3 nucleotide sequence: TGTGCCAGCAGTGACAGTGTCAACACTGAAGCTTTCTTT.